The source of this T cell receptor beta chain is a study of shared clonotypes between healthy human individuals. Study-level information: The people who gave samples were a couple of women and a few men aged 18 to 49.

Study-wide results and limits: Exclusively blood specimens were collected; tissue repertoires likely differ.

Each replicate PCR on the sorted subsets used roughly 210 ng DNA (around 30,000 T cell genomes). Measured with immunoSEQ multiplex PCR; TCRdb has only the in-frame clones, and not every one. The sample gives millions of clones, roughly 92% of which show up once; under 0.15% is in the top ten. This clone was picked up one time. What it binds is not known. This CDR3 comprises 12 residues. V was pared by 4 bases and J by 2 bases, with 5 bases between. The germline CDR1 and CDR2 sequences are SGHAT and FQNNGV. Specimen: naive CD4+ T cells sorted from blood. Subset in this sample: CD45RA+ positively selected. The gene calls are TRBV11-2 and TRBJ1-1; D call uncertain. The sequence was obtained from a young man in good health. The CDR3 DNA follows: TGTGCCAGCAGCTCTCATAACACTGAAGCTTTCTTT. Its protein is CASSSHNTEAFF.